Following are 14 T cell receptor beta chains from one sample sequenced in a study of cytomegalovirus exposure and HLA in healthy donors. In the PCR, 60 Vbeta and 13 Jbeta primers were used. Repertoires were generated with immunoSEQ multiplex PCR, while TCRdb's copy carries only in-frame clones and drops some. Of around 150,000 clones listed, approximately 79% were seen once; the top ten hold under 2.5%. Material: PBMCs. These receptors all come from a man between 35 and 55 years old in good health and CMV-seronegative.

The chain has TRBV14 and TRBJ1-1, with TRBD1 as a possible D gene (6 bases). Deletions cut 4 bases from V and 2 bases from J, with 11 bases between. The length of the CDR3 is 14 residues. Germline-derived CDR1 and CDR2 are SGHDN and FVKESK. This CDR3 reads CASSPLRGNTEAFF. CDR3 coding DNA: TGTGCCAGCAGCCCCCTCAGGGGAAACACTGAAGCTTTCTTT.

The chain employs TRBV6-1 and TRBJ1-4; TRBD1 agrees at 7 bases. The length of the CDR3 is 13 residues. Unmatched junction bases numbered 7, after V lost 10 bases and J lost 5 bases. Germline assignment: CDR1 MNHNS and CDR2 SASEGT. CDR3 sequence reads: CATRTGKNEKLFF. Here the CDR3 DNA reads TGTGCCACCCGGACAGGAAAAAATGAAAAACTGTTTTTT.

The CDR3 coding sequence is TGTGCCATCAGTCCAGGGGGTCCCTTCTACGAGCAGTACTTC. Protein product: CAISPGGPFYEQYF. The chain carries TRBV10-3 and TRBJ2-7; TRBD1 matches 7 bases. V lost 5 bases, J lost 3 bases, and 7 bases stayed unmatched. The V gene's germline CDR1 is ENHRY and CDR2 SYGVKD. The CDR3 has 14 residues.

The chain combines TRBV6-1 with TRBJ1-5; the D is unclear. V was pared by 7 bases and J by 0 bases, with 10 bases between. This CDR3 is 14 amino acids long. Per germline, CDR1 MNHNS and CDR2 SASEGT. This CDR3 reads CASKRSDSNQPQHF. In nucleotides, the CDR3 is TGTGCCAGCAAGAGGAGTGATAGCAATCAGCCCCAGCATTTT.

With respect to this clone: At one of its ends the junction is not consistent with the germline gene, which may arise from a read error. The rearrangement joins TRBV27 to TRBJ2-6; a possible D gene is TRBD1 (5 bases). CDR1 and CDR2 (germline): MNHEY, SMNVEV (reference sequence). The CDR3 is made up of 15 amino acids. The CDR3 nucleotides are TGTGCCAGCAGTTTGGTAGGCACTGGGGCCAACGGCCTGACTTTC. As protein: CASSLVGTGANGLTF.

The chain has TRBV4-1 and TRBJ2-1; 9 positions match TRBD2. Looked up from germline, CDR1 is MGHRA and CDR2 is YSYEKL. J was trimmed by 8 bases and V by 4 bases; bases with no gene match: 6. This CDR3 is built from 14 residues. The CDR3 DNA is TGCGCCAGCAGCCGGGGACTAGCCGACGATGAGCAGTTCTTC. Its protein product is CASSRGLADDEQFF.

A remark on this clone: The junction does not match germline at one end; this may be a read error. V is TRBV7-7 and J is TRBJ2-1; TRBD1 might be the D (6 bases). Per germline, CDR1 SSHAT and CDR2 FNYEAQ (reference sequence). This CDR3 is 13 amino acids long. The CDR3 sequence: CASSLGHGYEQFF. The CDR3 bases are TGTGCTAGCAGCTTGGGACACGGTTATGAGCAGTTCTTC. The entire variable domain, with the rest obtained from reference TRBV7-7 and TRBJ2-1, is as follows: GAGVSQSPRYKVTKRGQDVTLRCDPISSHATLYWYQQALGQGPEFLTYFNYEAQPDKSGLPSDRFSAERPEGSISTLTIQRTEQRDSAMYRCASSLGHGYEQFFGPGTRLTVL.

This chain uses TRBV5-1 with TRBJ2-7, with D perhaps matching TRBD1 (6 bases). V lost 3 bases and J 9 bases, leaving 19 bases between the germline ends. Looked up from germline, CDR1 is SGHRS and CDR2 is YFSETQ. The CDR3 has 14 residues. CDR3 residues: CASSWSQGSQGQYF. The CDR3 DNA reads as TGCGCCAGCAGCTGGTCCCAGGGGTCCCAGGGGCAGTACTTC.

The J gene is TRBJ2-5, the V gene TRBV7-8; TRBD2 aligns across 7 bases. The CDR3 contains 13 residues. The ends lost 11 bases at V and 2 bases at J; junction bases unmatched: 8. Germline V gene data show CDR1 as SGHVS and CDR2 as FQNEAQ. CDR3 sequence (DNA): TGTGCCTCGGGGAGGGGAGTACAAGAGACCCAGTACTTC. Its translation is CASGRGVQETQYF.

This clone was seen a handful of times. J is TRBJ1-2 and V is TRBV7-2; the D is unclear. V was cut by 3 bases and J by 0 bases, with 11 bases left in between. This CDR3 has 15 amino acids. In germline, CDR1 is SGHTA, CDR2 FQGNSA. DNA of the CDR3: TGTGCCAGCAGCTTCTCCCAAACAGCTAACTATGGCTACACCTTC. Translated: CASSFSQTANYGYTF.

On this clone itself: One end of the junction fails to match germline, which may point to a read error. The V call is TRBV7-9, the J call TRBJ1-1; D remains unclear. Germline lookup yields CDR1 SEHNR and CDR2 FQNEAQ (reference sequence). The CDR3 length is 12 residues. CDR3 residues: CSSSLLNSEAFF. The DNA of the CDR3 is TGTTCCAGCAGCTTATTAAACTCTGAAGCTTTCTTT.

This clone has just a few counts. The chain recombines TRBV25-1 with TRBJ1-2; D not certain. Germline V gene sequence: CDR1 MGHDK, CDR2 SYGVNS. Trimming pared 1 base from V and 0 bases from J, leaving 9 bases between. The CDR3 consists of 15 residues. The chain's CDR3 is CASSESLSSNYGYTF. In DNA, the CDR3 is TGTGCCAGCAGTGAATCGCTGAGCTCTAACTATGGCTACACCTTC.

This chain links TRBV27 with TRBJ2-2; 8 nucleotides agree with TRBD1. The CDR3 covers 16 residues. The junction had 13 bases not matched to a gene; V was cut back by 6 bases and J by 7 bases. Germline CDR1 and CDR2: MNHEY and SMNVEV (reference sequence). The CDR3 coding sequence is TGTGCCAGCAGAAACAGGGGGGTTGATCCCATCGGGGAGCTGTTTTTT. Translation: CASRNRGVDPIGELFF.

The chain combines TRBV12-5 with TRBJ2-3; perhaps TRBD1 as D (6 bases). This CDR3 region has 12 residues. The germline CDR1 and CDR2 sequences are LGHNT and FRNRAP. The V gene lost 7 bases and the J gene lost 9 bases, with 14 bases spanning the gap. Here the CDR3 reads CASAWNQGTQYF. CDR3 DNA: TGTGCTAGTGCATGGAACCAGGGGACGCAGTATTTT.